This entry is about one TCR beta chain. Assay: immunoSEQ multiplex PCR; the TCRdb copy retains only in-frame clones and omits some. This table holds roughly 140,000 clones, around 87% found once. The data belong to a study of blood T cell repertoires in COVID-19. About the study: The origin of the acute and convalescent COVID-19 samples was the United States, Italy and Spain.

The CDR3 spans 16 residues. The V end was cut by 5 bases, the J end by 7 bases, with 24 bases between. Germline-derived CDR1 and CDR2 are MDHEN and SYDVKM. This sequence joins TRBV28 and TRBJ2-7, with D tentatively TRBD2 (7 bases). Sequenced input: peripheral blood. The clonotype comes from a human donor in a cohort sampled during active COVID-19. In nucleotides, the CDR3 is TGTGCCAGCAGTAGCCTCGGAGGGGGGGGGTTAAGAGAGCAGTACTTC. It encodes CASSSLGGGGLREQYF.